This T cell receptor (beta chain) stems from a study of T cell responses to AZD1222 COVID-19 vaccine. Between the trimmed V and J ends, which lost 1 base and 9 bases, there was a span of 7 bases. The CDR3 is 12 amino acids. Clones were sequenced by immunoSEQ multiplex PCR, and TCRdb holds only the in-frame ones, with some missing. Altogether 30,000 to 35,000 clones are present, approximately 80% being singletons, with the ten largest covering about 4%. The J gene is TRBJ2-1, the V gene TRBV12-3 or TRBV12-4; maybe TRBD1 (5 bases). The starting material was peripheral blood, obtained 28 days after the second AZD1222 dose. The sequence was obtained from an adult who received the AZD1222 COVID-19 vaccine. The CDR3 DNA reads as TGTGCCAGCAGTTTAGTGGGGCTTGAGCAGTTCTTC. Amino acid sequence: CASSLVGLEQFF.